This TCR beta chain was sequenced in a study of blood T cell repertoires in COVID-19. Study as a whole: The United States, Italy and Spain were the sources of the acute and convalescent COVID-19 samples. Nucleic acid was either cDNA or gDNA, and it came from T cells, B-cell-depleted T cells, or PBMCs.

Seattle cases were enrolled at active infection and followed longitudinally. This CDR3 is 14 amino acids long. CDR1 is LGHDT, CDR2 YNNKEL, per germline (reference sequence). Trimming cost V 10 bases and J 1 base, with 13 bases left between them. Per the original data handling: It was from reference gene primer amplification that nucleated cell counts were estimated. Using immunoSEQ multiplex PCR, the repertoire was profiled, and TCRdb retains in-frame clones only, with some absent. Clone size and the V and J calls come from that table; the DNA yielded D and trimming. The repertoire includes over 150,000 clones, around four fifths of them detected once, and roughly 8.4% sits in the top ten.

This chain joins TRBV3-1 (or the pseudogene TRBV3-2) and TRBJ2-2; possibly TRBD1 for D (5 bases). The TCR sequence derives from a woman of 80 years or more with COVID-19, enrolled during active disease. The specimen sequenced was peripheral blood. This chain's CDR3 is CATSGRGNTGELFF. The CDR3 bases are TGTGCCACCTCAGGAAGGGGGAACACCGGGGAGCTGTTTTTT.